The 2 T cell receptor beta chains in this list originate from one sample, sequenced in a study of CD8+ T cells in alopecia areata. Isolated RNA was reverse transcribed into cDNA used as the sequencing template. Sequenced by immunoSEQ multiplex PCR; TCRdb stores in-frame clones only, minus some. The table includes about 180,000 clones, roughly 70% detected once. This sample comprised CD8+ T cells sorted from blood, obtained at week 0. These receptors all come from a human donor with alopecia areata.

The chain employs TRBV5-6 and TRBJ2-1; maybe TRBD1 (7 bases). Germline V gene sequence: CDR1 SGHDT, CDR2 YYEEEE. The CDR3 contains 13 residues. V lost 4 bases and J lost 15, with 20 bases in between. For the CDR3, the DNA is TGTGCCAGCAGCCTTGGAGGGCGGCAGGGGGGGTTCTTC. Its translation: CASSLGGRQGGFF.

On this clone: Different DNA sequences within this sample yield the same CDR3. The V call is TRBV7-9, the J call TRBJ1-2; no firm D call. Germline loops: CDR1 SEHNR, CDR2 FQNEAQ (reference sequence). The ends were cut back, 5 bases at V and 0 bases at J, with 13 bases in the middle. The CDR3 loop spans 15 amino acids. This CDR3 reads CASSRPTGTNYGYTF. CDR3 DNA sequence: TGTGCCAGCAGCCGACCGACCGGTACTAACTATGGCTACACCTTC. Full variable domain (rest looked up from reference TRBV7-9 and TRBJ1-2): DTGVSQNPRHKITKRGQNVTFRCDPISEHNRLYWYRQTLGQGPEFLTYFQNEAQLEKSRLLSDRFSAERPKGSFSTLEIQRTEQGDSAMYLCASSRPTGTNYGYTFGSGTRLTVV.